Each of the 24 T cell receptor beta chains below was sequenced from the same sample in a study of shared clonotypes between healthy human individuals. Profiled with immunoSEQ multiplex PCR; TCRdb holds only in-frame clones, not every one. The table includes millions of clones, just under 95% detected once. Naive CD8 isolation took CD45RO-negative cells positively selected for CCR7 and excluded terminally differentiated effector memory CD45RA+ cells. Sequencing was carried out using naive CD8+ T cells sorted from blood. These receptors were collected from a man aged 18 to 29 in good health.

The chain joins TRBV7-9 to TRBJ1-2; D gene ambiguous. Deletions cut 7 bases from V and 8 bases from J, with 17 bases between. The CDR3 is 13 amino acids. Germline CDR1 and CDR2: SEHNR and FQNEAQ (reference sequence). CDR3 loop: CASIKWDLHGYTF. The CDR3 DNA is TGTGCCAGCATCAAGTGGGATCTCCACGGCTACACCTTC.

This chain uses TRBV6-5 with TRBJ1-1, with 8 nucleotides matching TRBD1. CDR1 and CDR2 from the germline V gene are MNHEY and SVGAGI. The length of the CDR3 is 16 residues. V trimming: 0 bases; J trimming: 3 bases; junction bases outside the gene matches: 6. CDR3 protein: CASSYSPGGPDTEAFF. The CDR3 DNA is TGTGCCAGCAGTTACTCCCCAGGGGGCCCGGACACTGAAGCTTTCTTT.

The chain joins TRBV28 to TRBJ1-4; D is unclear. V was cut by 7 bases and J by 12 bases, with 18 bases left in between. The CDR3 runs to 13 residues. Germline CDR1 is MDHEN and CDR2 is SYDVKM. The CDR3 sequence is CASIPLSGTELFF. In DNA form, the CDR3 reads TGTGCCAGCATCCCCCTCTCAGGCACGGAACTGTTTTTT.

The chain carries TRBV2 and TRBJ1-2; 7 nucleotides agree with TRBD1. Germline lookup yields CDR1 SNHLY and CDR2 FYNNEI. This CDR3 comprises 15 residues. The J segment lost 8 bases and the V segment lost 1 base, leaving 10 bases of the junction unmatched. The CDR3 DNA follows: TGTGCCAGCAGTGAAGGACAGGGAGTATCCTACGGCTACACCTTC. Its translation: CASSEGQGVSYGYTF.

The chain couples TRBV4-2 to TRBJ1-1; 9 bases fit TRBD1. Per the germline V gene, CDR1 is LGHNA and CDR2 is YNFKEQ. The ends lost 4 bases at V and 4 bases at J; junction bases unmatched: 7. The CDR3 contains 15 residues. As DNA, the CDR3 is TGTGCCAGCAGCCTTTACAGGGGGCCTGGCACTGAAGCTTTCTTT. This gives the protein CASSLYRGPGTEAFF.

The CDR3, as DNA: TGCAGCGTTATGGGGAATGAGCAGTTCTTC. Encoded protein: CSVMGNEQFF. The chain couples TRBV29-1 to TRBJ2-1; D gene ambiguous. V lost 5 bases and J lost 7, with 6 bases in between. The CDR3 contains 10 residues. The germline V gene has CDR1 SQVTM and CDR2 ANQGSEA.

CDR3 nucleotide sequence: TGTGCCAGTAGTAACTTCGAGCAGGAGACCCAGTACTTC. Translated, it gives CASSNFEQETQYF. The chain links TRBV19 to TRBJ2-5; D gene ambiguous. Germline CDR1 and CDR2: LNHDA and SQIVND (reference sequence). This CDR3 is 13 amino acids long. V was cut by 4 bases and J by 5 bases, with 11 bases left in between.

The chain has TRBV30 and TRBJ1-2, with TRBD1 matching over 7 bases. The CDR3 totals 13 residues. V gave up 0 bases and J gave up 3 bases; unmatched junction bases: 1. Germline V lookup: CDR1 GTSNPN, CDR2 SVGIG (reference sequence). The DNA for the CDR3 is TGTGCCTGGAGTGTGGGACAGTACTATGGCTACACCTTC. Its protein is CAWSVGQYYGYTF.

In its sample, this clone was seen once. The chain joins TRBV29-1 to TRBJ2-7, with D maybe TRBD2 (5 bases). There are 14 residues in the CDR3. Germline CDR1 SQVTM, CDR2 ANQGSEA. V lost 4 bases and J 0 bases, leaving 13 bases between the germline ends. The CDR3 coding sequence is TGCAGCGTTGCCTCCCCCAGCGGCTCCTACGAGCAGTACTTC. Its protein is CSVASPSGSYEQYF.

The CDR3, as DNA: TGTGCCAGCAGCTTTTCGCTAGCGGGAGTAGATGAGCAGTACTTC. It is translated as CASSFSLAGVDEQYF. The chain employs TRBV7-9 and TRBJ2-7, with TRBD2 matching over 10 bases. Per germline, CDR1 SEHNR and CDR2 FQNEAQ (reference sequence). The length of the CDR3 is 15 residues. Germline trimming cut 3 bases from V and 7 bases from J; bases unmatched to any gene: 9.

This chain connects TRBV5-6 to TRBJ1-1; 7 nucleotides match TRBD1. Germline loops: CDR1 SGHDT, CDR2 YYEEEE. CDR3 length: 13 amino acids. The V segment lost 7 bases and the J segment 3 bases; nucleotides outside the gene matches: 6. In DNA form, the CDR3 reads TGTGCCAGCTCAGGGGGGGTCGACACTGAAGCTTTCTTT. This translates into CASSGGVDTEAFF.

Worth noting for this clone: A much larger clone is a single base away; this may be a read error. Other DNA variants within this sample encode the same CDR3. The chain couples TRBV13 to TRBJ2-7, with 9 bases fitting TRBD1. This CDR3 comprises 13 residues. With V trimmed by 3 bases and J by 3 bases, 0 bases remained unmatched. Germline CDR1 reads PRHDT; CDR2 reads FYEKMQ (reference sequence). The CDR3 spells CASSLGQGYEQYF. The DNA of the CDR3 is TGTGCCAGCAGCTTGGGACAGGGCTACGAGCAGTACTTC.

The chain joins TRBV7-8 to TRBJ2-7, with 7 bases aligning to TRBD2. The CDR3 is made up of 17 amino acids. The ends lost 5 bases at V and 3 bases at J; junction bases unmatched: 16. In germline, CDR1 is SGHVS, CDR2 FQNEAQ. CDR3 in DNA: TGTGCCAGCAGCCCGACCCCTCCGCCTAGCGGTCTCTACGAGCAGTACTTC. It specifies CASSPTPPPSGLYEQYF.

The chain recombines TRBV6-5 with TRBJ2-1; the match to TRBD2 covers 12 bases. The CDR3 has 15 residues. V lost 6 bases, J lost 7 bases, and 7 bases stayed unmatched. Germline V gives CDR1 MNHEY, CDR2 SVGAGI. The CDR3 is CASRPTSGRGNEQFF. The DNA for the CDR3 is TGTGCCAGCAGGCCGACTAGCGGGAGAGGTAATGAGCAGTTCTTC.

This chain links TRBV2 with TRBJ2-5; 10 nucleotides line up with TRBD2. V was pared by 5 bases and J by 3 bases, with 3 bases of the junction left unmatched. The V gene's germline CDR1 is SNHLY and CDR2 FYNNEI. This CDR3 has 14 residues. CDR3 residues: CASSRGLAEETQYF. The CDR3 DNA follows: TGTGCCAGCAGTCGCGGACTAGCGGAAGAGACCCAGTACTTC.

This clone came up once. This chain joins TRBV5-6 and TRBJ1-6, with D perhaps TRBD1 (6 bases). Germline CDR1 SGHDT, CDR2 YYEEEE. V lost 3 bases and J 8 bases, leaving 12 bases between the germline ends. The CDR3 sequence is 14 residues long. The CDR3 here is CASSWGQGYSPLHF. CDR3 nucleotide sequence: TGTGCCAGCAGCTGGGGGCAGGGTTATTCACCCCTCCACTTT.

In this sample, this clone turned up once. The CDR3 protein is CASSHDRGLNTEAFF. The CDR3 DNA reads as TGTGCCAGCAGCCACGACCGGGGATTGAACACTGAAGCTTTCTTT. The rearrangement joins TRBV5-6 to TRBJ1-1; no clear D. Germline V CDR1 and CDR2: SGHDT, YYEEEE. The CDR3 is made up of 15 amino acids. Trimming removed 4 bases from V and 0 bases from J, with 13 bases in between.

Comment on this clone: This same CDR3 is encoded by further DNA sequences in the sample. This CDR3 is CASSSRTSGGADTQYF. CDR3 DNA sequence: TGCGCCAGCAGCTCCAGGACTAGCGGGGGGGCAGATACGCAGTATTTT. The V call is TRBV5-1, the J call TRBJ2-3; 15 positions match TRBD2. This CDR3 spans 16 amino acids. V shed 3 bases, J shed 4 bases, and the junction held 3 bases outside the gene matches. CDR1 is SGHRS and CDR2 is YFSETQ in the germline V gene.

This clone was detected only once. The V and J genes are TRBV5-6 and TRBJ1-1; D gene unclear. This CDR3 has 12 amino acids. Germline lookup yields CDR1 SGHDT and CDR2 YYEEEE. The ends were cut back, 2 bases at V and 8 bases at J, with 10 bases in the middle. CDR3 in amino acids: CASSLEGLEAFF. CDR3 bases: TGTGCCAGCAGCTTAGAGGGATTAGAAGCTTTCTTT.

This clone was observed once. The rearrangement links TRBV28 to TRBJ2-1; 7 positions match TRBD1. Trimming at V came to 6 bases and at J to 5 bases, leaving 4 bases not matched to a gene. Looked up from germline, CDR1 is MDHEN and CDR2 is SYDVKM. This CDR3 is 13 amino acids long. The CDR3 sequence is CASSHDRDNEQFF. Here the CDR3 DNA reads TGTGCCAGCAGCCATGACAGGGACAATGAGCAGTTCTTC.

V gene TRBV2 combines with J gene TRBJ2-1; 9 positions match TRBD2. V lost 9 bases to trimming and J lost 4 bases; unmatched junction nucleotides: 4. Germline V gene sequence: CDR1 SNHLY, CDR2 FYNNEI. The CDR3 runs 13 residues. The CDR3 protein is CASTSGPYNEQFF. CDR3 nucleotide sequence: TGTGCCAGTACTAGCGGGCCATACAATGAGCAGTTCTTC. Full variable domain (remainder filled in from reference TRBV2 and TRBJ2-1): EPEVTQTPSHQVTQMGQEVILRCVPISNHLYFYWYRQILGQKVEFLVSFYNNEISEKSEIFDDQFSVERPDGSNFTLKIRSTKLEDSAMYFCASTSGPYNEQFFGPGTRLTVL.

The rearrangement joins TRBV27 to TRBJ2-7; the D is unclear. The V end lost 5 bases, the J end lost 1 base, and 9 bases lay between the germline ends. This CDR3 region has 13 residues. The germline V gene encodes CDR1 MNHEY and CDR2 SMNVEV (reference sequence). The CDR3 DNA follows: TGTGCCAGCAGTGAGGACCGTTCCTACGAGCAGTACTTC. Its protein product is CASSEDRSYEQYF.

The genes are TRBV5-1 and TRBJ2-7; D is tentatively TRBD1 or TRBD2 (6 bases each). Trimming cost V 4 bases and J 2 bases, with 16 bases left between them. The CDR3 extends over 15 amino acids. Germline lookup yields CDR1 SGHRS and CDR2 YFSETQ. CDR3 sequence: CASSPGGRPTYEQYF. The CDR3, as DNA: TGCGCCAGCAGCCCCGGGGGCAGGCCAACCTACGAGCAGTACTTC.

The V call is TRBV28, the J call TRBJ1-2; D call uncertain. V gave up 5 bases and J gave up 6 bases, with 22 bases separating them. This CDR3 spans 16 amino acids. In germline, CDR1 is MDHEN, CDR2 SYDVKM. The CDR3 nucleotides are TGTGCCAGCAGTCCCTCAACGCGTCTTGTGTATAATGGCTACACCTTC. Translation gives CASSPSTRLVYNGYTF.